This T cell receptor beta chain was documented in a study of OX40 agonist ivuxolimab in advanced cancers. For the wider study: Ivuxolimab was an agonistic, fully human IgG2 monoclonal antibody directed against OX40 (CD134), a costimulatory receptor. Intravenous ivuxolimab was administered to patients every 2 weeks at six dose levels: 0.01, 0.1, 0.3, 1.5, 3 and 10 mg/kg. Of the roughly 53 patients in dose escalation, about 20 had hepatocellular carcinoma, roughly 15 had melanoma, 9 had renal cell carcinoma and 9 had head and neck cancer. In the dose-escalation cohort, roughly four fifths of patients were male, and the mean age was approximately 60 years, with a range of 23 to 79. Prior anti-PD-1, anti-PD-L1 or anti-CTLA-4 therapy was permitted, and 30% to 45% of dose-escalation patients had received checkpoint inhibitors. Partial responses were achieved by three dose-escalation patients, of whom one had hepatocellular carcinoma and two had cutaneous melanoma. Peripheral TCRbeta sequencing was intended to test whether TCR sequence diversity was altered and clonal T-cell expansion was caused by ivuxolimab. The paper reports the monotherapy dose-escalation portion (N = 52 patients) of the phase I ivuxolimab trial. The paper's findings and limits, for the study overall: Low levels of normalized T-cell clonal expansion were also shown by some nonresponding patients. After ivuxolimab, more expanded clones were found on average in CD8+ T cells than in CD4+ T cells. In the 0.1-3.0 mg/kg groups, partial responders were among the patients with the lowest normalized peripheral clonal expansion, particularly in CD8+ T cells. The antigen specificity of the clonally expanded peripheral T cells was not determined. At doses of 0.1 to 3.0 mg/kg, clonal expansion of both CD4+ and CD8+ T cells in blood was seen between baseline and week 6.

The trial excluded patients who had a history of autoimmune disease or were on systemic immunosuppression. Peripheral blood for TCR sequencing was collected from all dose cohorts at baseline, on cycle 4 day 1, and on cycle 7 day 1. Samples came from an open-label, multicenter, first-in-human phase I dose-escalation trial of ivuxolimab. Adults with locally advanced or metastatic melanoma, renal cell, hepatocellular, or head and neck squamous cell carcinoma were enrolled in the trial. Before TCR sequencing, CD4+ T cells and CD8+ T cells were sorted from peripheral blood as separate populations. Taken from cysteine to phenylalanine, the CDR3 has 17 residues. The DNA shown is the 51-base CDR3, in frame from base 1. From the germline V gene (reference sequence), CDR1 is LNHDA and CDR2 is SQIVND. Cut back by 3 bases and 5 bases, the V and J ends lie 20 bases apart. For sequencing of the TCRbeta CDR3 region, genomic DNA was extracted from the sorted cells. TCRbeta CDR3 regions were sequenced using the immunoSEQ Assay. TCRdb re-hosts the immuneACCESS table, in-frame sequences only. Its copies lack some clones; in the studies checked, an unresolved V gene accounts for under half of them, and the cause for the rest is not known. In this sample the table shows 75,000 to 100,000 clones, approximately 80% of which occur a single time. The ten most abundant clones make up roughly 5.2% of the sample.

With respect to this clone: This receptor's antigen is unknown. The sample holds no much larger clone one base away, and base qualities are not on file.

This receptor was identified in an adult with an advanced solid tumor such as melanoma, head and neck, liver or kidney cancer. This specimen consisted of CD4+ or CD8+ T cells sorted from blood, obtained in a trial of the OX40 agonist ivuxolimab. The sequence joins TRBV19 to TRBJ2-1; possibly the D gene is TRBD2, per 5 matching bases. The nucleotide sequence is TGTGCCAGTAGTATCCTTCAGGCGGCGGGCCATAACAATGAGCAGTTCTTC. This is translated as CASSILQAAGHNNEQFF.